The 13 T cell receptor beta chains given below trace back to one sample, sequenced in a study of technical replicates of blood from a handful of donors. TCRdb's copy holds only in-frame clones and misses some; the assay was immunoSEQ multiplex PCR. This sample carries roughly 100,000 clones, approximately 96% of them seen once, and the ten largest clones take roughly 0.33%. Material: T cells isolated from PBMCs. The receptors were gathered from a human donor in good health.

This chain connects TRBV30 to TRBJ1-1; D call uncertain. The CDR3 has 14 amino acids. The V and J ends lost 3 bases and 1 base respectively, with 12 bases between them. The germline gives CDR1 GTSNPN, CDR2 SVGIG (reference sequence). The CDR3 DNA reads TGTGCCTGGAGAGTGGGGAGGACGAACACTGAAGCTTTCTTT. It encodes CAWRVGRTNTEAFF.

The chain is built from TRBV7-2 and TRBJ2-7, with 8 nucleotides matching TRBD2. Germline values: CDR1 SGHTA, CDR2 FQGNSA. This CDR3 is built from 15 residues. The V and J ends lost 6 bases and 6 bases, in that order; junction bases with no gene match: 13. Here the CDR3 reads CASSPEERELLEQYF. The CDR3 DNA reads TGTGCCAGCAGTCCCGAAGAGCGGGAGCTGCTCGAGCAGTACTTC. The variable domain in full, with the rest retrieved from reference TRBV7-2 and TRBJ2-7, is GAGVSQSPSNKVTEKGKDVELRCDPISGHTALYWYRQSLGQGLEFLIYFQGNSAPDKSGLPSDRFSAERTGGSVSTLTIQRTQQEDSAVYLCASSPEERELLEQYFGPGTRLTVT.

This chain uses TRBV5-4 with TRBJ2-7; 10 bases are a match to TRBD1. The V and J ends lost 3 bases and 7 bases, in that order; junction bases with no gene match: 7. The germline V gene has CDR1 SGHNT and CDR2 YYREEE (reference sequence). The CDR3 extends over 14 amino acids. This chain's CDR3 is CASSWDRGIEEQYF. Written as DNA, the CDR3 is TGTGCCAGCAGCTGGGACAGGGGAATTGAAGAGCAGTACTTC.

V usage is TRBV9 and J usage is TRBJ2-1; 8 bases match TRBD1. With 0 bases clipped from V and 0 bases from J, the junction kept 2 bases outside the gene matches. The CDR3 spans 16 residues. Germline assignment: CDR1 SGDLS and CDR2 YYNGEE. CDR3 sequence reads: CASSVGTGPSYNEQFF. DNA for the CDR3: TGTGCCAGCAGCGTAGGGACAGGGCCCTCCTACAATGAGCAGTTCTTC.

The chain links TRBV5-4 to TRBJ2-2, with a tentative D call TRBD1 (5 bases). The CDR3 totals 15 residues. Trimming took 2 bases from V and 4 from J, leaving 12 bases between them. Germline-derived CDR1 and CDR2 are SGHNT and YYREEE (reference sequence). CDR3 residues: CASSFSQGSTGELFF. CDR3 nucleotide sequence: TGTGCCAGCAGCTTTTCTCAGGGTTCCACCGGGGAGCTGTTTTTT.

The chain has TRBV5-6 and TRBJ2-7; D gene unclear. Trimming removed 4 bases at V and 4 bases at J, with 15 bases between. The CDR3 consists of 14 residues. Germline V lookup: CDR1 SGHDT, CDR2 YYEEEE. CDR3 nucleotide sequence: TGTGCCAGCAGCACCGGAACGCGGCAATACGAGCAGTACTTC. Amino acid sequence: CASSTGTRQYEQYF.

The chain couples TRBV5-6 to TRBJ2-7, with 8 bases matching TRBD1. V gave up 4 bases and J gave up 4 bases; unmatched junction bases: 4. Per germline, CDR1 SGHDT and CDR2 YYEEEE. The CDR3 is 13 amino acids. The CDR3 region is CASSGTGIYEQYF. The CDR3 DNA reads TGTGCCAGCAGCGGGACAGGAATTTACGAGCAGTACTTC.

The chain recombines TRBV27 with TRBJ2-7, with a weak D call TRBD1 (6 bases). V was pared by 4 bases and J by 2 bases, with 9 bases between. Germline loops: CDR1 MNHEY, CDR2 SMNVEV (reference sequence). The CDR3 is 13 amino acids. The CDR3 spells CASSSQGPYEQYF. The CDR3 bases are TGTGCCAGCAGTTCCCAGGGGCCCTACGAGCAGTACTTC.

The CDR3: CASSPSAGEGDYEQYF. The CDR3 DNA is TGTGCCAGTAGTCCCTCAGCGGGAGAAGGGGACTACGAGCAGTACTTC. The chain uses TRBV19 and TRBJ2-7; 8 bases match TRBD2. Trimming at V came to 5 bases and at J to 3 bases, leaving 12 bases not matched to a gene. This CDR3 comprises 16 residues. The germline CDR1 and CDR2 sequences are LNHDA and SQIVND (reference sequence).

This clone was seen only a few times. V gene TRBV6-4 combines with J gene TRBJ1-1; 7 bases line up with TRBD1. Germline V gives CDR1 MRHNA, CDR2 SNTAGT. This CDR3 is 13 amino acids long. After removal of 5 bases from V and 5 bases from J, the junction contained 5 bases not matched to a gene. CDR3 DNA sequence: TGTGCCAGCAGTAAAACAGGGGAGACTGAAGCTTTCTTT. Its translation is CASSKTGETEAFF.

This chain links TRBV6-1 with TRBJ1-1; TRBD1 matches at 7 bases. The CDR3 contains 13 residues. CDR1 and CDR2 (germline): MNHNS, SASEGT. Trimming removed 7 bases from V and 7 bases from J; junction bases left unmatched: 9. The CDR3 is CASTLTGLYEAFF. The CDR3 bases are TGTGCCAGCACGCTGACAGGGCTCTATGAAGCTTTCTTT.

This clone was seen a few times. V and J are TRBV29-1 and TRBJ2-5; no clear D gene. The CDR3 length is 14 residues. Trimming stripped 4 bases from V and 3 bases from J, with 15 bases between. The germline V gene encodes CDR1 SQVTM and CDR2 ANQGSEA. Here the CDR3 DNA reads TGCAGCGTTGTTTGGATAGCTTTAGAAGAGACCCAGTACTTC. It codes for CSVVWIALEETQYF.

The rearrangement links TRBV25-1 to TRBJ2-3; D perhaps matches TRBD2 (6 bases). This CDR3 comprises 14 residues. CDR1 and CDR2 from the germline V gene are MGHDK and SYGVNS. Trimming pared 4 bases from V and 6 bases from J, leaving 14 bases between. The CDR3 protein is CASSGGRGLDTQYF. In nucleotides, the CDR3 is TGTGCCAGCAGTGGGGGTCGGGGGTTGGATACGCAGTATTTT.